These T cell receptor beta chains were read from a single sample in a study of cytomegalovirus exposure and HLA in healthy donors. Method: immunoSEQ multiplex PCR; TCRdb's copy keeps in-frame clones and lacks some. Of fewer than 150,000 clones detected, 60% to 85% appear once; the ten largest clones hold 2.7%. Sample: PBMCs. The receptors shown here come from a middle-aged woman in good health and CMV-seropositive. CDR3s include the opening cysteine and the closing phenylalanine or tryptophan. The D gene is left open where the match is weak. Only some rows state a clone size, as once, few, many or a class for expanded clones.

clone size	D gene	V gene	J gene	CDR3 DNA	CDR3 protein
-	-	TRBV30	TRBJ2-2	TGTGCCTGGAGTCCAGGGGCTGGCACCGGGGAGCTGTTTTTT	CAWSPGAGTGELFF
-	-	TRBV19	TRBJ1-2	TGTGCCAGTGCCATACTAGGTCTGCGCTATGGCTACACCTTC	CASAILGLRYGYTF
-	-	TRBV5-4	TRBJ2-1	TGTGCCAGCAGCAAAGAGAACGGGGGCTCCTACAATGAGCAGTTCTTC	CASSKENGGSYNEQFF
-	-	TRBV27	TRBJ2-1	TGTGCCAGCAGTTTAAGACAGGGAGGCGATGAGCAGTTCTTC	CASSLRQGGDEQFF
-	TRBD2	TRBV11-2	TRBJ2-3	TGTGCCAGCAGCCCCGGACTAGGGGGCACAGATACGCAGTATTTT	CASSPGLGGTDTQYF
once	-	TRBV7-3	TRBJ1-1	TGTGCCAGCAGCGCGACAGCCTTGAACACTGAAGCTTTCTTT	CASSATALNTEAFF
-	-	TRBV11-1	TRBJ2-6	TGTGCCAGCAGCCTAGGGGGGGTAGGGGCCAACGTCCTGACTTTC	CASSLGGVGANVLTF
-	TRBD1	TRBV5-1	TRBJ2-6	TGCGCCAGCAGCTTGATCGGACAGGGACCCTCTGGGGCCAACGTCCTGACTTTC	CASSLIGQGPSGANVLTF
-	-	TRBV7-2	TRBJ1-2	TGTGCCAGCAGCGCGGGCCTGGGGGGGAACTATGGCTACACCTTC	CASSAGLGGNYGYTF
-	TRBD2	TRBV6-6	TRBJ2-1	TGTGCCAGCAGTTACTATGCGGGAGAACCAGAGCAGTTCTTC	CASSYYAGEPEQFF
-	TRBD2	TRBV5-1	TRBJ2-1	TGCGCCAGCAGCCTGCAGCGGGGGGGCTTCGATGAGCAGTTCTTC	CASSLQRGGFDEQFF
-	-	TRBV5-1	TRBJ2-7	TGCGCCAGCAGCTTAGGAGTGACTGGGGAGCAGTACTTC	CASSLGVTGEQYF
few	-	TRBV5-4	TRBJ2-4	TGTGCCAGCAGCTTGAAGGGAGTCAAAAACATTCAGTACTTC	CASSLKGVKNIQYF
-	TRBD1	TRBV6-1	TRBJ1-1	TGTGCCAGCAGTGCTAGTGACAGGGAATTCATGAACACTGAAGCTTTCTTT	CASSASDREFMNTEAFF
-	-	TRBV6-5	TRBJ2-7	TGTGCCAGCAGTTACGGGACGGGGGCCTACGAGCAGTACTTC	CASSYGTGAYEQYF
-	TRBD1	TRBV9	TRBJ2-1	TGTGCCAGCAGCGTAGAAGGGACAGCCCCCAATGAGCAGTTCTTC	CASSVEGTAPNEQFF
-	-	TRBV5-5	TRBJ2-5	TGTGCCAGCAGCAGGGGACTCCCCCCCCAAGAGACCCAGTACTTC	CASSRGLPPQETQYF
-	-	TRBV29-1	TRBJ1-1	TGCAGCGTACAAGGGTTTAGGGGCACTGAAGCTTTCTTT	CSVQGFRGTEAFF
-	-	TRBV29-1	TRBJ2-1	TGCAGCGCTCGGACTCACAATGAGCAGTTCTTC	CSARTHNEQFF
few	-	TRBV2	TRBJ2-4	TGTGCCACCTTACCCCGGGGGTTGGTCAAAAACATTCAGTACTTC	CATLPRGLVKNIQYF
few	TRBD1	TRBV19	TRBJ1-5	TGTGCCAGTAGTATGGGACAGGGGGCTTTCCGCAATCAGCCCCAGCATTTT	CASSMGQGAFRNQPQHF
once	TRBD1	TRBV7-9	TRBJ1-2	TGTGCCAGCAGCTTGGGACAGGAGAGTTATGGCTACACCTTC	CASSLGQESYGYTF
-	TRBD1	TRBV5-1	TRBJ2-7	TGCGCCAGCAGCAAGGGACAGGGGGCCTACGAGCAGTACTTC	CASSKGQGAYEQYF
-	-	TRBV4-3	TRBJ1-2	TGCGCCAGCAGCCCATCGGGGGGGCTTGGGAACTATGGCTACACCTTC	CASSPSGGLGNYGYTF
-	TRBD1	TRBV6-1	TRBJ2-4	TGTGCCAGCAGTGAAGTGGGACAGGGGGCTCAAAACATTCAGTACTTC	CASSEVGQGAQNIQYF
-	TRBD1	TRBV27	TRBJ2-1	TGTGCCAGCAGTTTATCGGGACAGCCTTTCAATGGCTATGAGCAGTTCTTC	CASSLSGQPFNGYEQFF
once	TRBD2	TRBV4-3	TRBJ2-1	TGCGCCAGCAGCCAAGGAGCGGGAGGGCCCTATGAGCAGTTCTTC	CASSQGAGGPYEQFF
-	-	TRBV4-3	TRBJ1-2	TGCGCCAGCAGCCAAGCAAGGTCCGAGGACTATGGCTACACCTTC	CASSQARSEDYGYTF
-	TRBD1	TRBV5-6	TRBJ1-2	TGTGCCAGCACCCGAGACAGGGGTTATGGCTACACCTTC	CASTRDRGYGYTF
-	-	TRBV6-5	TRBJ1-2	TGTGCCAGCAGCCAGGGTAACTATGGCTACACCTTC	CASSQGNYGYTF
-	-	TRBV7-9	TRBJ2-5	TGTGCCAGCAGCTTAGGGCAAGTGTACCAAGAGACCCAGTACTTC	CASSLGQVYQETQYF
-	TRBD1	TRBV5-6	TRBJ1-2	TGTGCCAGCAGCCCCGCAGGGCAGGGGGTCTATGGCTACACCTTC	CASSPAGQGVYGYTF
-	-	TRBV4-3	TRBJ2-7	TGCGCCAGCAGCCAAGAGACTGCTTACGAGCAGTACTTC	CASSQETAYEQYF
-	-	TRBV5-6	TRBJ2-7	TGTGCCAGCAGCTTGGTGGAGCAGACCTACGAGCAGTACTTC	CASSLVEQTYEQYF
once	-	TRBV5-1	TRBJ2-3	TGCGCCAGCAGCCTGGGAGGTGAGACAGATACGCAGTATTTT	CASSLGGETDTQYF
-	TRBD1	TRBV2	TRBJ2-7	TGTGCCAGCAGTGAGAACCGGGACAGGGGCGGAGTCGAGCAGTACTTC	CASSENRDRGGVEQYF
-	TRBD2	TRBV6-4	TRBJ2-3	TGTGCCAGCAGTGATTTAAACCCGGGACTAGCGGAGGGGAGGACAGATACGCAGTATTTT	CASSDLNPGLAEGRTDTQYF
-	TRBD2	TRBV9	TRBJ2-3	TGTGCCAGCAGCGTAGCTGCGGGGGGAGGCACAGATACGCAGTATTTT	CASSVAAGGGTDTQYF
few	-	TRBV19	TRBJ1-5	TGTGCCAGTAGTATCGTTAGCGGCGGGGGGACTAATCAGCCCCAGCATTTT	CASSIVSGGGTNQPQHF
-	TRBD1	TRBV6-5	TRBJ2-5	TGTGCCAGCAGTGCCGGGACAGGTCTCGCGACCCAGTACTTC	CASSAGTGLATQYF